Here is one TCR beta chain with its context. The data were produced by immunoSEQ multiplex PCR, yet TCRdb's version contains in-frame clones alone and is incomplete. The data show 400,000 to 500,000 clones, around 80% seen once. This CDR3 has 15 residues. CDR1 and CDR2 (germline): SGHAT, FQNNGV. Trimming took 5 bases from V and 8 from J; bases not matched to a gene: 7. The data belong to a study of shared clonotypes between healthy human individuals. The sequenced sample consisted of PBMCs. The sequence was collected from a woman between 35 and 50 years old in good health. Some clones in this sample may be carry-over from other donors' samples. J is TRBJ2-1 and V is TRBV11-2; TRBD2 matches 12 bases. CDR3 coding DNA: TGTGCCAGCAGCCCCCCTAGCGGGAGGGGTCATGAGCAGTTCTTC. This codes for CASSPPSGRGHEQFF.